These T cell receptor beta chains were read from a single sample in a study of blood T cell repertoires in COVID-19. Method: immunoSEQ multiplex PCR; TCRdb's copy keeps in-frame clones and lacks some. The top ten clones hold 5% to 7% of a sample with under 200,000 clones, approximately 85% of them seen once. Sequencing input: PBMCs or T cells enriched from blood (not recorded which). The receptors stem from a man aged 40-49 years with acute COVID-19. Each CDR3 is given with its conserved first and last residue. The order of the fields is clone size, D gene, V gene, J gene, CDR3 length, CDR3 protein, CDR3 DNA. A D gene is named only where the DNA matches it firmly. For some rows the clone size is stated as once, few or many, or as a class when expanded; others skip it.

.	TRBD1	TRBV2	TRBJ2-3	15	CASRGGQGRLDTQYF	TGTGCCAGCAGGGGAGGACAGGGGAGGTTAGATACGCAGTATTTT
.	.	TRBV27	TRBJ2-7	15	CASSSGGTDTYEQYF	TGTGCCAGCAGTAGTGGGGGGACAGACACCTACGAGCAGTACTTC
.	.	TRBV19	TRBJ2-2	14	CASSKLPAAGELFF	TGTGCCAGTAGTAAGCTACCCGCGGCGGGGGAGCTGTTTTTT
.	.	TRBV6-1	TRBJ2-1	10	CASSEPTVVF	TGTGCCAGCAGTGAACCCACGGTGGTCTTC
once	.	TRBV7-2	TRBJ1-2	18	CASSLMVGWGTGGLELHF	.
.	.	TRBV28	TRBJ1-2	13	CASSSRQYYGYTF	TGTGCCAGCAGTTCTCGACAGTACTATGGCTACACCTTC
.	.	TRBV9	TRBJ2-3	14	CASSGRTATDTQYF	TGTGCCAGCAGCGGACGGACAGCCACAGATACGCAGTATTTT
.	TRBD1	TRBV5-1	TRBJ1-2	14	CASSHTTGEVGYTF	TGCGCCAGCAGCCACACCACAGGGGAAGTAGGCTACACCTTC
once	.	TRBV12-3/TRBV12-4	TRBJ2-5	13	CASTRRQQETQYF	TGTGCCAGCACAAGGAGACAGCAAGAGACCCAGTACTTC
few	TRBD1	TRBV7-6	TRBJ2-1	14	CASSYETGEDEQFF	TGTGCCAGCAGCTATGAGACAGGGGAGGATGAGCAGTTCTTC
few	.	TRBV4-1	TRBJ1-6	17	CASSQNSGVSYNSPLHF	TGCGCCAGCAGCCAAAATTCGGGGGTTAGCTATAATTCACCCCTCCACTTT
.	.	TRBV7-2	TRBJ1-3	15	CASRSGHSSGNTIYF	TGTGCCAGCAGATCCGGACACTCCTCTGGAAACACCATATATTTT
.	.	TRBV5-5	TRBJ1-2	12	CASSPIEHGYTF	TGTGCCAGCAGCCCTATCGAGCACGGCTACACCTTC
.	.	TRBV6-1	TRBJ1-5	15	CASSEFSGDGQPQHF	TGTGCCAGCAGTGAATTCTCAGGGGACGGTCAGCCCCAGCATTTT
.	TRBD1	TRBV7-8	TRBJ1-5	16	CASSPRGRDRNQPQHF	TGTGCCAGCAGCCCCCGGGGCCGGGACAGAAATCAGCCCCAGCATTTT
few	.	TRBV24-1	TRBJ2-1	16	CATSDFRGASYNEQFF	TGTGCCACCAGTGATTTCCGGGGGGCCTCCTACAATGAGCAGTTCTTC
.	.	TRBV9	TRBJ2-5	13	CASSVRGQETQYF	TGTGCCAGCAGCGTAAGGGGCCAGGAGACCCAGTACTTC
.	.	TRBV9	TRBJ1-5	15	CASSVGGSSNQPQHF	TGTGCCAGCAGCGTCGGAGGGTCGAGCAATCAGCCCCAGCATTTT
.	TRBD1	TRBV18	TRBJ1-2	14	CASSPLDRESGYTF	TGTGCCAGCTCACCACTGGACAGGGAGAGTGGCTACACCTTC
.	.	TRBV12-5	TRBJ2-1	14	CASGLTGLFNEQFF	TGTGCTAGTGGTTTGACAGGGTTGTTCAATGAGCAGTTCTTC
.	TRBD1	TRBV2	TRBJ1-5	16	CASSGDRWVGNQPQHF	TGTGCCAGCAGTGGGGACAGATGGGTTGGCAATCAGCCCCAGCATTTT
.	.	TRBV15	TRBJ2-7	12	CATSLLGAGQYF	TGTGCCACCAGCCTTCTTGGGGCAGGGCAGTACTTC
.	.	TRBV4-1	TRBJ2-7	13	CASSQDFRDEQYF	TGCGCCAGCAGCCAAGATTTCCGGGACGAGCAGTACTTC
.	TRBD1	TRBV5-1	TRBJ1-4	19	CASSSTPPQGVGADEKLFF	TGCGCCAGCAGCAGCACGCCTCCCCAGGGGGTAGGAGCGGATGAAAAACTGTTTTTT
.	.	TRBV5-1	TRBJ2-1	16	CASSPFEGSSYNEQFF	TGCGCCAGCAGCCCGTTCGAGGGCAGCTCCTACAATGAGCAGTTCTTC
few	.	TRBV19	TRBJ1-5	14	CASSRNRFNQPQHF	TGTGCCAGTAGTCGGAACAGGTTCAATCAGCCCCAGCATTTT
.	TRBD1	TRBV11-2	TRBJ1-3	15	CASSVRDRAGNTIYF	TGTGCCAGCAGCGTCCGGGACAGGGCTGGAAACACCATATATTTT